This TCR beta chain emerged from a study of cytomegalovirus exposure and HLA in healthy donors. Study as a whole: One earlier analysis, a look at about 179 million T cells, found some 100 million unique TCR beta sequences.

Broader study findings: Most TCR sequences were rare, but some public TCRs occurred in many donors. In a later analysis, at a false discovery rate of 0.05, 15,000 to 20,000 TCR beta sequences matched HLA alleles.

The primer mix had 60 Vbeta and 13 Jbeta primers. Generated by immunoSEQ multiplex PCR, the TCRdb table keeps only in-frame clones and is missing some. The sample records about 190,000 clones, approximately 80% being singletons. Regarding this clone: The antigen remains unidentified.

The germline V gene encodes CDR1 SGHDT and CDR2 YYEEEE. V lost 0 bases and J lost 2; bases outside the gene matches: 6. The CDR3 covers 17 residues. The TCR sequence derives from a woman aged 50 to 60 in good health and CMV-seropositive. The V and J genes are TRBV5-6 and TRBJ2-3, with 10 bases lining up with TRBD2. The source material was PBMCs. As DNA, the CDR3 is TGTGCCAGCAGCTTGGATCGGACTAGCGGTGACACAGATACGCAGTATTTT. Residues: CASSLDRTSGDTDTQYF.